Listed below are T cell receptor beta chains from one sample, sequenced in a study of blood T cell repertoires in COVID-19. TCRdb's table, derived via immunoSEQ multiplex PCR, lists solely in-frame clones and lacks some. This sample has about 180,000 clones, with about 90% found just once. The sample was peripheral blood. These receptors originate from a man between 70 and 80 years old with active or convalescent COVID-19. CDR3s include the opening cysteine and the closing phenylalanine or tryptophan. A D gene is named only where the DNA matches it firmly. The size of a clone is reported for some rows only, either as once, few or many, or as a class for expanded clones.

CDR3 | DNA | V | size | J | D
CASSLGWAGAWETQYF | TGTGCCAGCAGCTTAGGCTGGGCGGGAGCATGGGAGACCCAGTACTTC | TRBV7-2 | NA | TRBJ2-5 | TRBD2
CASSSAGTVEGYTF | TGCGCCAGCAGCTCGGCGGGGACAGTGGAAGGCTACACCTTC | TRBV4-3 | NA | TRBJ1-2 | TRBD1
CASSHTGAGAHNEQFF | TGTGCCAGCAGTCACACGGGAGCGGGAGCTCACAATGAGCAGTTCTTC | TRBV6-6 | NA | TRBJ2-1 | TRBD2
CASSQRTGENTEAFF | TGTGCCAGCAGCCAAAGGACAGGGGAGAACACTGAAGCTTTCTTT | TRBV6-4 | NA | TRBJ1-1 | TRBD1
CASSPQDRISGNTIYF | TGTGCCAGCTCACCCCAGGACAGGATCTCTGGAAACACCATATATTTT | TRBV18 | NA | TRBJ1-3 | TRBD1
CAAGTSGSVAYNEQFF | TGTGCCGCCGGGACTAGCGGGAGTGTGGCCTACAATGAGCAGTTCTTC | TRBV7-9 | NA | TRBJ2-1 | TRBD2
CAWSVIRNTEAFF | TGTGCCTGGAGTGTTATTAGGAACACTGAAGCTTTCTTT | TRBV30 | NA | TRBJ1-1 | NA
CASSFTSSPGDNEQFF | TGTGCCAGCAGCTTTACTAGCTCTCCGGGGGACAATGAGCAGTTCTTC | TRBV7-3 | once | TRBJ2-1 | NA
CASNPWDSGNSPLHF | TGTGCCAGCAACCCCTGGGACAGTGGCAATTCACCCCTCCACTTT | TRBV6-5 | NA | TRBJ1-6 | TRBD1
CASSLGGGTGNTIYF | TGTGCCAGCAGCTTAGGGGGGGGCACTGGAAACACCATATATTTT | TRBV5-4 | NA | TRBJ1-3 | NA
CASSSDSYYEQYF | TGTGCCAGCAGCTCGGACAGCTACTACGAGCAGTACTTC | TRBV5-4 | NA | TRBJ2-7 | NA
CSARQNTEAFF | TGCAGTGCTAGACAGAACACTGAAGCTTTCTTT | TRBV20-1 | NA | TRBJ1-1 | NA
CASSSSWKGRVTEAFF | TGTGCCAGTAGTAGCTCTTGGAAGGGGCGAGTCACTGAAGCTTTCTTT | TRBV19 | once | TRBJ1-1 | NA
CASSLAGGPAGELFF | TGTGCCAGCAGCCTAGCGGGAGGGCCGGCCGGGGAGCTGTTTTTT | TRBV7-2 | NA | TRBJ2-2 | TRBD2
CASSYGGNSNQPQHF | TGTGCCAGCAGTTATGGGGGGAATAGCAATCAGCCCCAGCATTTT | TRBV6-5 | NA | TRBJ1-5 | NA
CASSMDRAGNQPQHF | TGTGCCAGTAGTATGGACAGGGCCGGCAATCAGCCCCAGCATTTT | TRBV19 | NA | TRBJ1-5 | TRBD1
CASSPWTSGSYNEQFF | TGTGCCAGCAGTCCCTGGACTAGCGGGAGCTACAATGAGCAGTTCTTC | TRBV6-2/TRBV6-3 | NA | TRBJ2-1 | TRBD2
CASSQETVNTEAFF | TGTGCCAGCAGCCAAGAAACGGTGAACACTGAAGCTTTCTTT | TRBV14 | NA | TRBJ1-1 | NA
CASSGTASPLHF | TGTGCCAGCAGTGGGACAGCTTCACCCCTCCACTTT | TRBV12-3/TRBV12-4 | NA | TRBJ1-6 | TRBD1
CASSLGRGSGDAGYTF | TGCGCCAGCAGCTTGGGTCGGGGGTCCGGGGATGCTGGCTACACCTTC | TRBV5-1 | NA | TRBJ1-2 | NA
CASSFSGTGEHAYTEAFF | TGTGCCAGCAGCTTTTCCGGGACAGGGGAACATGCGTACACTGAAGCTTTCTTT | TRBV7-8 | NA | TRBJ1-1 | TRBD1
CASSLLTGGKSIEAFF | TGTGCCAGCAGCCTTTTGACAGGGGGGAAATCAATTGAAGCTTTCTTT | TRBV28 | NA | TRBJ1-1 | TRBD1
CASSEVPTLTNYGYTF | TGTGCCAGCAGTGAGGTCCCGACACTCACTAACTATGGCTACACCTTC | TRBV6-1 | NA | TRBJ1-2 | NA
CSVERESTNYGYTF | TGCAGCGTTGAACGGGAATCGACTAACTATGGCTACACCTTC | TRBV29-1 | NA | TRBJ1-2 | NA
CASSLTDTQYF | TGTGCCAGCAGCCTCACAGATACGCAGTATTTT | TRBV7-2 | NA | TRBJ2-3 | NA
CASSQDLIGPRTEYGYTF | TGCGCCAGCAGCCAAGATCTGATAGGACCTCGGACAGAGTATGGCTACACCTTC | TRBV4-3 | once | TRBJ1-2 | NA
CASSSAGTSGRAVGELFF | TGTGCTAGCAGCTCAGCGGGGACTAGCGGGAGGGCCGTCGGGGAGCTGTTTTTT | TRBV7-7 | NA | TRBJ2-2 | TRBD2
CASSKTGDEQYF | TGTGCCAGCAGCAAGACAGGGGATGAGCAGTACTTC | TRBV11-1 | few | TRBJ2-7 | TRBD1
CASSEASMGGTEGYTF | TGTGCCAGCAGTGAAGCTAGTATGGGGGGAACGGAAGGCTACACCTTC | TRBV2 | NA | TRBJ1-2 | NA
CASSYSISGGTEAFF | TGTGCCAGCAGTTACTCGATATCAGGGGGGACTGAAGCTTTCTTT | TRBV6-5 | NA | TRBJ1-1 | TRBD1
CASSNRGANEKLFF | TGTGCCAGCAGCAACAGGGGGGCTAATGAAAAACTGTTTTTT | TRBV5-5 | once | TRBJ1-4 | TRBD1
CASSLHPSSYNEQFF | TGTGCCAGCAGCTTGCACCCGAGCTCCTACAATGAGCAGTTCTTC | TRBV5-4 | NA | TRBJ2-1 | NA
CASSFSIAGAGNTIYF | TGCGCCAGCAGCTTTTCTATAGCAGGGGCTGGAAACACCATATATTTT | TRBV5-1 | NA | TRBJ1-3 | NA